The text below deals with one T cell receptor beta chain. The source of the sample is a study of identifying expanded T cells in peripheral blood. The CDR3 has 11 residues. The ends were cut back, 4 bases at V and 6 bases at J, with 9 bases in the middle. Germline V gives CDR1 SQVTM, CDR2 ANQGSEA. The data were produced by immunoSEQ multiplex PCR, yet TCRdb's version contains in-frame clones alone and is incomplete. The sample includes roughly 90,000 clones, 70% to 90% of them seen just once. The chain recombines TRBV29-1 with TRBJ1-1; no definite D call. The receptor comes from a person aged 18 to 75 in good health. The specimen sequenced was blood. The CDR3 spells CSVGAGPEAFF. The DNA for the CDR3 is TGCAGCGTTGGGGCAGGCCCTGAAGCTTTCTTT.